The 25 T cell receptor beta chains listed next were all sequenced from one sample in a study of T cells in Graves' hyperthyroidism and ophthalmopathy. Amplified regions were TCR beta CDR3 sequences from RNA transcripts. First-round RT-PCR with HTBI primers amplified the TCR CDR3 region. Using its own MiXCR run on the multiplex PCR reads, TCRdb lists one record per CDR3 protein. The sample includes 500,000 to 750,000 distinct CDR3 sequences, more than 13% of them seen just once. Sequenced input: blood. Source of these receptors: a woman between 18 and 30 years old with Graves' ophthalmopathy.

This clonotype was seen only a few times. V and J are TRBV24-1 and TRBJ2-1, with no clear D. Germline V lookup: CDR1 KGHDR, CDR2 SFDVKD. The CDR3 is 14 residues long. Trimming removed 9 bases at V and 3 bases at J, with 14 bases between. The CDR3, as DNA: TGTGCCACCCAACGGGCAGCCGGCTACAATGAGCAGTTCTTC. It translates to CATQRAAGYNEQFF.

This clonotype was seen repeatedly, ten times or more. This chain links TRBV4-3 with TRBJ2-7, with TRBD2 matching over 13 bases. The CDR3 loop spans 17 amino acids. The germline CDR1 and CDR2 sequences are LGHNA and YSLEER. The junction had 9 bases not matched to a gene; V was cut back by 5 bases and J by 2 bases. The CDR3 nucleotides are TGCGCCAGCAGCAAAGGGAAGGGGACTAGCGGGACCTACGAGCAGTACTTC. It encodes CASSKGKGTSGTYEQYF.

Ten or more counts support this clonotype. This chain joins TRBV28 and TRBJ2-7; a weak D match, TRBD1 (5 bases). The CDR3 covers 15 residues. CDR1 and CDR2 from the germline V gene are MDHEN and SYDVKM. V lost 5 bases and J lost 4, with 18 bases in between. CDR3 protein: CASSPPPQAHYEQYF. For the CDR3, the DNA is TGTGCCAGCAGTCCCCCCCCACAGGCCCATTACGAGCAGTACTTC. Filled out from reference TRBV28 and TRBJ2-7, the complete variable domain reads DVKVTQSSRYLVKRTGEKVFLECVQDMDHENMFWYRQDPGLGLRLIYFSYDVKMKEKGDIPEGYSVSREKKERFSLILESASTNQTSMYLCASSPPPQAHYEQYFGPGTRLTVT.

In this sample, this clonotype turned up many times. The chain links TRBV19 to TRBJ2-7, with 8 positions matching TRBD1. With V trimmed by 4 bases and J by 3 bases, 5 bases remained unmatched. Germline V CDR1 and CDR2: LNHDA, SQIVND (reference sequence). The CDR3 runs to 14 residues. The DNA of the CDR3 is TGTGCCAGTAGTACAACCGGGACAGGCTACGAGCAGTACTTC. It encodes CASSTTGTGYEQYF.

Concerning this clonotype: This sequence may be a read error, since a much larger clone differs from it by one base. The chain employs TRBV6-2 or TRBV6-3 and TRBJ2-7; D ambiguous. The length of the CDR3 is 11 residues. Germline CDR1 reads MNHEY; CDR2 reads SVGEGT. Trimming removed 8 bases from V and 2 bases from J, with 7 bases in between. CDR3 sequence reads: CASGVTYEQYF. For the CDR3, the DNA is TGTGCCAGCGGGGTCACCTACGAGCAGTACTTC.

CDR3: CASRTTLAGVSREQFF. The CDR3, as DNA: TGTGCCAGCAGGACTACCCTAGCGGGAGTCTCGCGTGAGCAGTTCTTC. The rearrangement links TRBV12-3 or TRBV12-4 to TRBJ2-1; 10 nucleotides match TRBD2. CDR3 size: 16 residues. J lost 9 bases, V lost 6 bases, and 14 bases had no gene match.

This clonotype was detected a few times. CDR3 protein: CASSTDPGWGNTEAFF. In DNA form, the CDR3 reads TGTGCCAGCAGCACCGACCCCGGGTGGGGGAACACTGAAGCTTTCTTT. The chain links TRBV7-9 to TRBJ1-1, with D unclear. Germline V gives CDR1 SEHNR, CDR2 FQNEAQ (reference sequence). V was clipped by 5 bases and J by 1 base, with 17 bases between them. The CDR3 totals 16 residues.

This clonotype was seen a handful of times. The chain links TRBV4-1 to TRBJ2-7, with TRBD2 matching over 10 bases. The ends lost 2 bases at V and 1 base at J; junction bases unmatched: 2. Germline V gene sequence: CDR1 MGHRA, CDR2 YSYEKL. The CDR3 is made up of 15 amino acids. The CDR3 DNA is TGCGCCAGCAGCCAAATGACTAGCGGGTCCTACGAGCAGTACTTC. Protein sequence: CASSQMTSGSYEQYF.

This clonotype was counted many times. The chain couples TRBV11-2 to TRBJ2-7; 7 positions agree with TRBD1. V trimming: 3 bases; J trimming: 0 bases; junction bases outside the gene matches: 11. Germline V gene lookup returns CDR1 SGHAT and CDR2 FQNNGV. This CDR3 has 17 residues. CDR3 DNA: TGTGCCAGCAGCTTTAGACGGACAGGCGTGAGCTCCTACGAGCAGTACTTC. Residues: CASSFRRTGVSSYEQYF.

Comments on this clonotype: A much larger clone lies a single base off, so this may be a read error. This CDR3 is CASPPTGTGNTGELFF. The CDR3 DNA follows: TGTGCCAGCCCACCGACCGGGACGGGGAACACCGGGGAGCTGTTTTTT. J is TRBJ2-2 and V is TRBV18, with D perhaps assigned TRBD1 or TRBD2 (5 bases each). This CDR3 is built from 16 residues. Germline CDR1 reads KGHSH; CDR2 reads LQKENI.

This clonotype was seen ten or more times. The chain carries TRBV12-5 and TRBJ2-2, with TRBD2 identical over 16 bases. J was trimmed by 5 bases and V by 6 bases; bases with no gene match: 6. The CDR3 totals 17 residues. Germline V gives CDR1 LGHNT, CDR2 FRNRAP. The CDR3 DNA sequence: TGTGCTAGTGGGGGACTAGCGGGAGGGCCGAGGACCGGGGAGCTGTTTTTT. Encoded protein: CASGGLAGGPRTGELFF.

This clonotype has a count of ten or more. This chain links TRBV7-9 with TRBJ2-1; 8 bases fit TRBD2. Germline V lookup: CDR1 SEHNR, CDR2 FQNEAQ (reference sequence). V lost 4 bases to trimming and J lost 2 bases; unmatched junction nucleotides: 4. This CDR3 contains 15 residues. The CDR3 here is CASSYREGTYNEQFF. CDR3 DNA sequence: TGTGCCAGCAGCTATCGGGAGGGCACCTACAATGAGCAGTTCTTC.

This clonotype is a singleton in its sample. CDR3 residues: CSARDTGRGGEKLFF. CDR3 sequence (DNA): TGCAGTGCTAGAGATACGGGGAGAGGGGGTGAAAAACTGTTTTTT. The J gene is TRBJ1-4, the V gene TRBV20-1; perhaps TRBD1 as D (6 bases). Trimming cost V 0 bases and J 7 bases, with 15 bases left between them. Germline loops: CDR1 DFQATT, CDR2 SNEGSKA (reference sequence). This CDR3 is 15 amino acids long.

The V and J genes are TRBV15 and TRBJ1-1; D unclear. The ends were cut back, 5 bases at V and 1 base at J, with 11 bases in the middle. The germline gives CDR1 LNHNV, CDR2 YYDKDF (reference sequence). This CDR3 region has 14 residues. Here the CDR3 DNA reads TGTGCCACCAGCCGGGTAGCGGGGAACACTGAAGCTTTCTTT. Protein product: CATSRVAGNTEAFF.

The sample holds a few counts of this clonotype. The chain recombines TRBV4-1 with TRBJ2-2; D gene ambiguous. This CDR3 is 13 amino acids long. Trimming cost V 4 bases and J 6 bases, with 9 bases left between them. Germline V lookup: CDR1 MGHRA, CDR2 YSYEKL. CDR3 amino acids: CASSLLWAGELFF. CDR3 nucleotide sequence: TGCGCCAGCAGCCTTCTGTGGGCCGGGGAGCTGTTTTTT.

The chain joins TRBV10-3 to TRBJ1-2; D might be TRBD1 (5 bases). V lost 0 bases and J 7 bases, leaving 21 bases between the germline ends. There are 17 residues in the CDR3. Looked up from germline, CDR1 is ENHRY and CDR2 is SYGVKD. Written as DNA, the CDR3 is TGTGCCATCAGTGAGTCGACTGGGACGCAAAGGGTTCGTGGCTACACCTTC. Translated, it gives CAISESTGTQRVRGYTF.

This clonotype was observed at least ten times. J is TRBJ2-3 and V is TRBV5-5, with 7 bases that match TRBD1. With V trimmed by 5 bases and J by 3 bases, 15 bases remained unmatched. Looked up from germline, CDR1 is SGHKS and CDR2 is YYEKEE (reference sequence). This CDR3 region has 17 residues. As DNA, the CDR3 is TGTGCCAGCAGGTATACCTCGAGACAGGGAAAGACAGATACGCAGTATTTT. The encoded protein is CASRYTSRQGKTDTQYF.

This clonotype was counted between two and nine times. This chain connects TRBV7-9 to TRBJ1-4; TRBD1 matches 7 bases. This CDR3 has 13 residues. Germline V gives CDR1 SEHNR, CDR2 FQNEAQ (reference sequence). V gave up 6 bases and J gave up 8 bases; unmatched junction bases: 6. The CDR3 reads CASSVTGWEKLFF. CDR3 coding DNA: TGTGCCAGCAGTGTGACAGGGTGGGAAAAACTGTTTTTT.

This clonotype was recorded many times. The chain recombines TRBV2 with TRBJ2-6; 7 bases align to TRBD1. V lost 5 bases to trimming and J lost 0 bases; unmatched junction nucleotides: 7. The CDR3 is made up of 17 amino acids. The germline CDR1 and CDR2 sequences are SNHLY and FYNNEI. The CDR3 sequence is CASSTRQGHSGANVLTF. In DNA, the CDR3 is TGTGCCAGCAGTACCCGACAGGGACACTCTGGGGCCAACGTCCTGACTTTC.

This clonotype was recorded at least ten times. In DNA form, the CDR3 reads TGTGCCAGCAGTTTACGACTAGCGGGAAGCTCCTACGAGCAGTACTTC. This gives the protein CASSLRLAGSSYEQYF. This chain connects TRBV27 to TRBJ2-7; 11 nucleotides agree with TRBD2. Germline CDR1 MNHEY, CDR2 SMNVEV (reference sequence). V lost 2 bases, J lost 0 bases, and 3 bases stayed unmatched. This CDR3 spans 16 amino acids.

V usage is TRBV11-2 and J usage is TRBJ1-4; D uncertain. Germline CDR1 and CDR2: SGHAT and FQNNGV. The germline V and J ends were trimmed by 5 bases and 10 bases, with 29 bases remaining between them. The CDR3 contains 18 residues. CDR3: CASSPRLIPGLRPGKLFF. The DNA of the CDR3 is TGTGCCAGCAGCCCCAGATTGATTCCGGGCCTGCGGCCGGGAAAACTGTTTTTT.

There are many counts of this clonotype. The chain employs TRBV5-5 and TRBJ2-7; TRBD1 matches at 7 bases. After removal of 1 base from V and 3 bases from J, the junction contained 7 bases not matched to a gene. This CDR3 is built from 15 residues. Germline V gives CDR1 SGHKS, CDR2 YYEKEE (reference sequence). In DNA, the CDR3 is TGTGCCAGCAGCTTGTTGGGACAGACGATCTACGAGCAGTACTTC. This codes for CASSLLGQTIYEQYF.

This clonotype was found a few times. This chain joins TRBV20-1 and TRBJ2-2; D is tentatively TRBD1 or TRBD2 (5 bases each). CDR1 and CDR2 from the germline V gene are DFQATT and SNEGSKA (reference sequence). Trimming shortened V by 4 bases and J by 0 bases, and 12 bases separated the two germline ends. The CDR3 has 15 residues. The CDR3 bases are TGCAGTGCTACCCGGGACGTCTCGAACACCGGGGAGCTGTTTTTT. Translated: CSATRDVSNTGELFF.

This clonotype showed up many times. The chain recombines TRBV6-2 or TRBV6-3 with TRBJ1-5; 7 bases align to TRBD1. This CDR3 comprises 14 residues. Germline CDR1 MNHEY, CDR2 SVGEGT. V was clipped by 2 bases and J by 6 bases; unmatched bases: 4. Here the CDR3 DNA reads TGTGCCAGCAGTTACGGGGGACAGAGTCAGCCCCAGCATTTT. This translates into CASSYGGQSQPQHF.

This clonotype was counted ten times or more. This chain links TRBV30 with TRBJ2-1; D is unresolved. The CDR3 spans 15 residues. Trimming cost V 2 bases and J 7 bases, with 18 bases left between them. Germline-derived CDR1 and CDR2 are GTSNPN and SVGIG (reference sequence). The chain's CDR3 is CAWSRGPVWLNEQFF. The CDR3 DNA is TGTGCCTGGAGTCGTGGGCCCGTATGGTTAAATGAGCAGTTCTTC.